This T cell receptor (beta chain) was retrieved from a study of blood T cells in healthy people across ages. Alongside a J-beta primer mix, a sample-barcoded 5' primer served in a second PCR lasting roughly 6 to 11 cycles. One entry per CDR3 protein results from TCRdb running MiXCR on the 5' RACE reads. The sample contains more than 650,000 distinct CDR3 sequences, around half of which appear only once. The CDR3 runs 13 residues. Germline lookup yields CDR1 SQVTM and CDR2 ANQGSEA. In its sample, this clonotype was seen a few times. The junction differs from germline at one of its ends, possibly a read error.

The sample consisted of blood. The clonotype comes from a man older than 75 in good health. The rearrangement uses TRBV29-1 and TRBJ2-7; 7 bases agree with TRBD2. CDR3 DNA: TGCAGCGTCGCGGGAGTGCCCTCCGACGAGCAGTACTTC. Its protein is CSVAGVPSDEQYF.